This T cell receptor (beta chain) was identified during a study of cytomegalovirus exposure and HLA in healthy donors. The study ran its PCR with 60 Vbeta and 13 Jbeta primers. This table comes from immunoSEQ multiplex PCR, and its TCRdb copy is limited to in-frame clones, with some not included. The sample has 150,000 or so clones, 76% seen once. Study-level findings and limits: Later on, a genetic analysis was performed. It linked a missense variant in DCLRE1C with V- and J-gene trimming of TCR beta.

CDR3 length: 15 residues. Germline V gene lookup returns CDR1 LNHDA and CDR2 SQIVND (reference sequence). Germline trimming cut 7 bases from V and 5 bases from J; bases unmatched to any gene: 10. Notes on this clone: The antigen is not known.

Sequenced sample: PBMCs. This TCR was recovered from a male donor in good health and CMV-seronegative. The chain carries TRBV19 and TRBJ2-5; 10 bases match TRBD1. CDR3 region: CASTETGGFYETQYF. The CDR3 nucleotides read TGTGCCAGTACCGAGACAGGGGGCTTTTATGAGACCCAGTACTTC.